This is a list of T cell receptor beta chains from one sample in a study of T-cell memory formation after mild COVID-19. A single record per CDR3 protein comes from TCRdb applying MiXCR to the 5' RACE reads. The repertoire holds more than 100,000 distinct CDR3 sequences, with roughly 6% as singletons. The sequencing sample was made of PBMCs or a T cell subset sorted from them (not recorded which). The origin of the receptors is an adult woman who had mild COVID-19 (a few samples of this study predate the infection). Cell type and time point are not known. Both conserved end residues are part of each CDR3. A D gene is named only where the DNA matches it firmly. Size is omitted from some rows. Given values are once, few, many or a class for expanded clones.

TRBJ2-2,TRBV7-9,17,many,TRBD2,TGTGCCAGCAGCTTAGGACTGCTAGCGGGGAACACCGGGGAGCTGTTTTTT,CASSLGLLAGNTGELFF
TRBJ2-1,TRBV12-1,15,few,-,TGTGCCAGCAGCTCTCTAGCGGAACCTTACAATGAGCAGTTCTTC,CASSSLAEPYNEQFF
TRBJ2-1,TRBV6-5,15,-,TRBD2,TGTGCCAGCAGGAAGCTAGCGGGGGTAATGAATGAGCAGTTCTTC,CASRKLAGVMNEQFF
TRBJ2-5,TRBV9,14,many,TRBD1,TGTGCCAGCAGCCCAGACAGGGGGCGGGAGACCCAGTACTTC,CASSPDRGRETQYF
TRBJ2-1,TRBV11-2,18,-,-,TGTGCCAGCAGCTTAGGGGTTCACAGGGTATCGGCCTACAATGAGCAGTTCTTC,CASSLGVHRVSAYNEQFF
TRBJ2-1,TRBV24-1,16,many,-,TGTGCCACCAGTGATCCCGGTGGGAAGGTCTACAATGAGCAGTTCTTC,CATSDPGGKVYNEQFF
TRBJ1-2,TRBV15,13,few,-,TGTGCCACCAGCAGAGACCTTAACTATGGCTACACCTTC,CATSRDLNYGYTF
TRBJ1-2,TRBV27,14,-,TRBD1,TGTGCCAGCAGCCGGGACAGGCTCAACTATGGCTACACCTTC,CASSRDRLNYGYTF
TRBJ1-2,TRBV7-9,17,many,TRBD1,TGTGCCACCCCCCTCGAGGGACAGGGATGGTACGGCTATGGCTACACCTTC,CATPLEGQGWYGYGYTF
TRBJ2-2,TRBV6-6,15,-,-,TGTGCCAGCAGTTACGGAAGGGTATACACCGGGGAGCTGTTTTTT,CASSYGRVYTGELFF
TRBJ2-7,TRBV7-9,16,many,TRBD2,TGTGCCAGCAGCTTAGCGAAAGCGGGGCCCCTCTACGAGCAGTACTTC,CASSLAKAGPLYEQYF